This T cell receptor beta chain appears in the sequencing data of a study of PD-1 blockade in classical Hodgkin lymphoma. Germline lookup yields CDR1 SGHDT and CDR2 YYEEEE. The ends were cut back, 4 bases at V and 4 bases at J, with 15 bases in the middle. The CDR3 spans 15 residues. Remarks on this clone: The antigen remains undetermined.

Study results and caveats: For complete responders, baseline diversity was comparable to that of newly diagnosed patients.

Relapse was seen in all patients after autologous stem cell transplantation, and brentuximab vedotin exposure was variable. CD8+ T cells were isolated from thawed PBMCs by magnetic negative selection. Profiling relied on immunoSEQ multiplex PCR, and the TCRdb table lists in-frame clones only, not all of them. The sample comprises approximately 1,600 clones, roughly 63% of which are singletons, and approximately 50% rests with the top ten. The sample here was CD8+ T cells from blood, taken at baseline. The origin of this receptor is a human donor with classical Hodgkin lymphoma. V gene TRBV5-6 combines with J gene TRBJ1-5; possible D gene TRBD1, 6 bases. In DNA, the CDR3 is TGTGCCAGCAGCGCCATCCGGGACACAAATCAGCCCCAGCATTTT. This encodes CASSAIRDTNQPQHF.